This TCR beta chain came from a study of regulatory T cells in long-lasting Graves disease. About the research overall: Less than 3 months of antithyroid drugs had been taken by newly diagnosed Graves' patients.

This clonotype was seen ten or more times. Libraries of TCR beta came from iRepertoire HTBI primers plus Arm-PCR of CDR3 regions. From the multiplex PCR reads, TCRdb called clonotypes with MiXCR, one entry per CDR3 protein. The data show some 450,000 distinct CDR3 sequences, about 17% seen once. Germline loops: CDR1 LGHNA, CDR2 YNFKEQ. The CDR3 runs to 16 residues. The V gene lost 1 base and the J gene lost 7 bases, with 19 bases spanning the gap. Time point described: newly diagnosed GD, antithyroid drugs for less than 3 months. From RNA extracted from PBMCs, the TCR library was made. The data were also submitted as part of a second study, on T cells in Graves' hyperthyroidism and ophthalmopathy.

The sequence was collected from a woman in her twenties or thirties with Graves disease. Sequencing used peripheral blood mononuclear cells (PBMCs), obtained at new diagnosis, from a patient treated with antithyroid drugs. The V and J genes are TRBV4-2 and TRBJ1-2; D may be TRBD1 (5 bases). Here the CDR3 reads CASSQARQGGFGGYTF. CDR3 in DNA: TGTGCCAGCAGCCAAGCTCGGCAGGGTGGTTTCGGTGGCTACACCTTC.